This T cell receptor beta chain was recorded in a study of cytomegalovirus exposure and HLA in healthy donors. Study-wide context: Of some 400 genotyped donors, about 81% grouped in the Caucasian-associated ancestry cluster.

Study-wide findings and caveats: In a later analysis, fewer than 20,000 TCR beta sequences were associated with HLA alleles at 0.05 false discovery rate. When presence/absence was analysed, sequencing depth was taken to be roughly uniform across donors.

13 Jbeta primers and 60 Vbeta primers were used for the PCR. TCRdb's copy holds only in-frame clones and misses some; the assay was immunoSEQ multiplex PCR. The sample has fewer than 45,000 clones; around three quarters are singletons. This clone is large in the sample. Its matching antigen is unknown. Germline V lookup: CDR1 MDHEN, CDR2 SYDVKM. V was trimmed by 4 bases and J by 0 bases, leaving 3 bases between them. The CDR3 covers 13 residues. The sequence derives from a male donor in good health and CMV-seronegative. J is TRBJ2-2 and V is TRBV28; D remains unclear. Material: PBMCs. CDR3 region: CASSSTNTGELFF. CDR3 nucleotide sequence: TGTGCCAGCAGTTCCACGAACACCGGGGAGCTGTTTTTT.